This T cell receptor (beta chain) is from a study of cytomegalovirus exposure and HLA in healthy donors. Findings and limits, study-wide: Later work found that TCR association rates differed between HLA loci; DRB1 had the most and HLA-C the fewest. Data from an earlier analysis indicated that most TCR beta V segments were productive either about 90% or about 30% of the time.

Concerning this clone: Its antigen remains unidentified.

Trimming took off 3 bases at V and 6 bases at J, with 10 bases between the two ends. This CDR3 is built from 12 residues. Germline V lookup: CDR1 SGHTS, CDR2 YDEGEE. With 60 Vbeta and 13 Jbeta primers, the PCR was carried out. Assay used: immunoSEQ multiplex PCR; TCRdb lists only in-frame clones, some missing. The sample records hundreds of thousands of clones, roughly 80% being singletons. What was sequenced was PBMCs. This TCR derives from a man aged 30 to 39 in good health and CMV-seronegative. This rearrangement joins TRBV5-8 to TRBJ2-7; no clear D. The CDR3 region is CASSSSPPEQYF. The DNA for the CDR3 is TGTGCCAGCAGCTCGAGTCCCCCCGAGCAGTACTTC.